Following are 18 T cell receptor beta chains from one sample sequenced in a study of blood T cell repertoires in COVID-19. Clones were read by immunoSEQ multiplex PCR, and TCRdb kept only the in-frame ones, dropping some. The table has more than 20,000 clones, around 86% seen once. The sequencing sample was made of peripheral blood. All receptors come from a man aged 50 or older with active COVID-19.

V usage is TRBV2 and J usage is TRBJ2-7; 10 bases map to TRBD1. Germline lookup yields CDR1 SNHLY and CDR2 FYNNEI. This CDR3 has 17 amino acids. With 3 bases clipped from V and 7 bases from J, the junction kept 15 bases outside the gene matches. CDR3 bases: TGTGCCAGCAGTGACTTCCTTCCCCGGGACAGGGGCTCGGAGCAGTACTTC. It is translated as CASSDFLPRDRGSEQYF.

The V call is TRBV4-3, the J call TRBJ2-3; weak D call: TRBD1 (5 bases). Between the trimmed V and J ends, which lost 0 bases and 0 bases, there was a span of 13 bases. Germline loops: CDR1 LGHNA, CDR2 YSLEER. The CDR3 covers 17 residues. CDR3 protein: CASSQDAGPPSTDTQYF. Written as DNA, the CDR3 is TGCGCCAGCAGCCAAGATGCAGGGCCTCCTAGCACAGATACGCAGTATTTT.

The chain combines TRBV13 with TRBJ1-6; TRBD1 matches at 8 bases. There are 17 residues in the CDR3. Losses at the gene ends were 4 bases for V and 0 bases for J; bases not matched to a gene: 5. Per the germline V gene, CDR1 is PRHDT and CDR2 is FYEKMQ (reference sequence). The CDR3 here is CASSSWTGSSYNSPLHF. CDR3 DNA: TGTGCCAGCAGCTCATGGACAGGGAGCTCCTATAATTCACCCCTCCACTTT.

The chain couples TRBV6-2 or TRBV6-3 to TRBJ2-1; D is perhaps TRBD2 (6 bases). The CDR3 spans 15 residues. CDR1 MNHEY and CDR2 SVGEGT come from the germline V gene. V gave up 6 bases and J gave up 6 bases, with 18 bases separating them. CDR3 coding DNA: TGTGCCAGCAGCGACGGGGGAGCGAATAGCAATGAGCAGTTCTTC. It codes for CASSDGGANSNEQFF.

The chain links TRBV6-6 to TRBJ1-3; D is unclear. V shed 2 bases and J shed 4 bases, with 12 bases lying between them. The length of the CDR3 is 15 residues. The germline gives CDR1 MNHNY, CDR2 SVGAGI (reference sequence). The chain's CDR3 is CASSYGGFSGNTIYF. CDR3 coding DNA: TGTGCCAGCAGTTACGGAGGGTTCTCCGGAAACACCATATATTTT.

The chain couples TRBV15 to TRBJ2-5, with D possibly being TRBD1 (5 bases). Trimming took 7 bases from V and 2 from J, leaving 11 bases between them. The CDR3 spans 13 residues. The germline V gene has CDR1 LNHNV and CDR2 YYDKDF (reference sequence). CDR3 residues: CATNNRSQETQYF. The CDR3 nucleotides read TGTGCCACCAACAACAGGTCTCAAGAGACCCAGTACTTC.

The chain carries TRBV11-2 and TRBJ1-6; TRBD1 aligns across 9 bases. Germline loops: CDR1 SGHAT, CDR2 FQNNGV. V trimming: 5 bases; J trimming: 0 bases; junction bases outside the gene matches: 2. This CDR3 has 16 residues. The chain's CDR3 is CASSLQGASYNSPLHF. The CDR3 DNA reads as TGTGCCAGCAGCCTACAGGGGGCCTCCTATAATTCACCCCTCCACTTT. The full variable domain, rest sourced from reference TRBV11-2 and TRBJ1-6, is EAGVAQSPRYKIIEKRQSVAFWCNPISGHATLYWYQQILGQGPKLLIQFQNNGVVDDSQLPKDRFSAERLKGVDSTLKIQPAKLEDSAVYLCASSLQGASYNSPLHFGNGTRLTVT.

The CDR3 protein is CASSYRAGQIYGYTF. The CDR3 coding sequence is TGTGCCAGCAGTTACCGCGCAGGACAGATCTATGGCTACACCTTC. J is TRBJ1-2 and V is TRBV6-2 or TRBV6-3, with D possibly being TRBD1 (6 bases). CDR3 length: 15 amino acids. Looked up from germline, CDR1 is MNHEY and CDR2 is SVGEGT. V lost 2 bases, J lost 4 bases, and 14 bases lay in between.

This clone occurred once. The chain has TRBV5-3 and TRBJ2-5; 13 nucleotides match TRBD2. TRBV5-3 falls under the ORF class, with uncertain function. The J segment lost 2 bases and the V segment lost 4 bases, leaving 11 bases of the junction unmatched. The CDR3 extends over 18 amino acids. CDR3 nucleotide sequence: TGTGCCAGAAGCGGCTGGACTAGCGGGAGTCTGGGGCAAGAGACCCAGTACTTC. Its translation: CARSGWTSGSLGQETQYF.

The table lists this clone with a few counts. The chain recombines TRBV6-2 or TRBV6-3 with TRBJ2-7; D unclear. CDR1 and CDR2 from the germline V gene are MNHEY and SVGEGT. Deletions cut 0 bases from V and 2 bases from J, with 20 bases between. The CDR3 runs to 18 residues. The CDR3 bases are TGTGCCAGCAGTTACTCGCCACCCAAAAGGCACAGTCCCTACGAGCAGTACTTC. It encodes CASSYSPPKRHSPYEQYF.

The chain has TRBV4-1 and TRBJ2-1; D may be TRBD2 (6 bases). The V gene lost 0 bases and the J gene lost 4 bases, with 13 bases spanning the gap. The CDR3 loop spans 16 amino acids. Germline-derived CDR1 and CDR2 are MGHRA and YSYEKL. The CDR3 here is CASSQDVAGRYNEQFF. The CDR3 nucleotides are TGCGCCAGCAGCCAAGATGTGGCGGGGCGATACAATGAGCAGTTCTTC.

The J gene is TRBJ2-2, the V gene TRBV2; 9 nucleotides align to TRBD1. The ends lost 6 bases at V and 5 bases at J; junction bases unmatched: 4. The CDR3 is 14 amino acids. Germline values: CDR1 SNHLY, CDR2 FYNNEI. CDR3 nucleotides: TGTGCCAGCAGACAGGGGGCGTATACCGGGGAGCTGTTTTTT. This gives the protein CASRQGAYTGELFF.

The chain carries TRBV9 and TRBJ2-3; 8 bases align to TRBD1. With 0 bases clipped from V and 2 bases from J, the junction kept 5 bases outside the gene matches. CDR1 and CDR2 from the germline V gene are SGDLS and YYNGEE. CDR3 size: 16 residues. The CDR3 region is CASSVDTTGVTDTQYF. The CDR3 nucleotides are TGTGCCAGCAGCGTAGATACGACAGGGGTCACAGATACGCAGTATTTT.

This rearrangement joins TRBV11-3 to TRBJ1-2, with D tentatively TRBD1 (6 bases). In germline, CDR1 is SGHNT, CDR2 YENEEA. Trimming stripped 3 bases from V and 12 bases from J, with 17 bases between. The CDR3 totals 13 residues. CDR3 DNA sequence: TGTGCCAGCAGCTTCGGGACGGGGGGCACCCACACCTTC. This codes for CASSFGTGGTHTF.

The CDR3 region has the DNA TGTGCCAGCAGCCCGGCCGACAGGGACGCTACGCAGTATTTT. This translates into CASSPADRDATQYF. The J gene is TRBJ2-3, the V gene TRBV7-6; TRBD1 matches at 7 bases. There are 14 residues in the CDR3. The trim removed 5 bases at V and 8 bases at J, leaving 10 bases unmatched. Germline V gives CDR1 SGHVS, CDR2 FNYEAQ.

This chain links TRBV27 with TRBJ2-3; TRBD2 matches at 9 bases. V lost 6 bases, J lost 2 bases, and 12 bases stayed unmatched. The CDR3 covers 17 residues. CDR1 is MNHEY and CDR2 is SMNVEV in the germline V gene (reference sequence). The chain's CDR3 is CASRDSGRWGFTDTQYF. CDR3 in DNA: TGTGCCAGCAGAGACAGCGGGAGGTGGGGTTTCACAGATACGCAGTATTTT.

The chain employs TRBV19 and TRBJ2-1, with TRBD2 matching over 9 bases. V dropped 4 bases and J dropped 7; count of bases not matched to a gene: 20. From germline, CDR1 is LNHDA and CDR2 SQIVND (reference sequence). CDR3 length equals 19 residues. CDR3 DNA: TGTGCCAGTAGTAGGGTCGCCCCGGCTAGCGGGGTGTCACGGAATGAGCAGTTCTTC. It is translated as CASSRVAPASGVSRNEQFF. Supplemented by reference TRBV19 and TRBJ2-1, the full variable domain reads DGGITQSPKYLFRKEGQNVTLSCEQNLNHDAMYWYRQDPGQGLRLIYYSQIVNDFQKGDIAEGYSVSREKKESFPLTVTSAQKNPTAFYLCASSRVAPASGVSRNEQFFGPGTRLTVL.

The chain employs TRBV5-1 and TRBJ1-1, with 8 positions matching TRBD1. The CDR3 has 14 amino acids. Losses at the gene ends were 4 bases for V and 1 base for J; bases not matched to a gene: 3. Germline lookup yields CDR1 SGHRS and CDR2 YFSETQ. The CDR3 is CASSTGQGNTEAFF. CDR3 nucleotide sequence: TGCGCCAGCAGCACCGGACAGGGGAACACTGAAGCTTTCTTT.